One and the same sample provided the 13 T cell receptor beta chains below, sequenced in a study of Tregs in tolerant kidney transplant recipients. This table comes from immunoSEQ multiplex PCR, and its TCRdb copy is limited to in-frame clones, with some not included. Its clone listing holds approximately 31,000 clones. Sequences were derived from CD8+ T cells from blood, sampled before the transplant. These receptors all stem from a human donor who received a combined kidney and bone marrow transplant.

A word on this clone: The CDR3 extends 3 residues past the end of the read, so its final part is completed from the germline J gene. This chain joins TRBV2 and TRBJ2-1; 7 bases align to TRBD1. From germline, CDR1 is SNHLY and CDR2 FYNNEI. This CDR3 is 11 amino acids long. Trimming cost V 6 bases and J 9 bases; bases outside gene matches: 2. The CDR3 DNA, read in part, is TGTGCCAGCAGAACAGGGGTTGAG. Translating gives CASRTGVE. The CDR3 in full is CASRTGVEQFF.

A remark on this clone: The CDR3 end lies 3 residues beyond the end of the read and is filled in from the germline J gene. The J gene is TRBJ2-1, the V gene TRBV7-7; TRBD2 might be the D (5 bases). The CDR3 spans 13 residues. V lost 5 bases to trimming and J lost 7 bases, with 12 bases between them. Germline CDR1 and CDR2: SSHAT and FNYEAQ (reference sequence). The DNA read from the CDR3 is TGTGCCAGCAGCGCCTACTCGGGGAATGAG. It codes for CASSAYSGNE. The full CDR3 protein reads CASSAYSGNEQFF.

On this clone itself: Read data end 3 residues before the CDR3 end; the end is taken from the germline J gene. J is TRBJ2-7 and V is TRBV5-6; D perhaps matches TRBD2 (7 bases). CDR3 length equals 15 residues. Trimming cost V 0 bases and J 5 bases, with 15 bases left between them. In germline, CDR1 is SGHDT, CDR2 YYEEEE. The sequenced CDR3 bases are TGTGCCAGCAGCTTGGGGGGGGGCGCTTTGCACGAG. Translation: CASSLGGGALHE. The complete CDR3 protein is CASSLGGGALHEQYF.

Notes on this clone: The DNA ends 3 residues before the CDR3 does, and the rest of the CDR3 is filled in from the germline J gene. The chain uses TRBV7-6 and TRBJ2-1; 14 nucleotides agree with TRBD2. V shed 5 bases, J shed 2 bases, and the junction held 8 bases outside the gene matches. Germline V CDR1 and CDR2: SGHVS, FNYEAQ. The CDR3 has 18 amino acids. The CDR3: CASSQMTSGGAPYNEQFF. CDR3 bases read: TGTGCCAGCAGCCAAATGACTAGCGGGGGGGCCCCCTACAATGAG.

About this clone: The CDR3 end is not reached by the read, which stops 3 residues before it; the germline J gene fills it in. The genes are TRBV5-5 and TRBJ2-5, with D tentatively TRBD1 (5 bases). Between the trimmed V and J ends, which lost 7 bases and 5 bases, there was a span of 15 bases. The CDR3 sequence is 13 residues long. Germline V CDR1 and CDR2: SGHKS, YYEKEE (reference sequence). The sequenced part of the CDR3 DNA is TGTGCCAGCCAGGGAACAGGTGGGGAGACC. Residues: CASQGTGGET. The full CDR3 sequence reads CASQGTGGETQYF.

In the case of this clone: The read terminates 3 residues before the CDR3 end, so the remaining end is supplied by the germline J gene. The chain recombines TRBV19 with TRBJ1-5; D might be TRBD1 (6 bases). V lost 5 bases, J lost 4 bases, and 12 bases lay in between. This CDR3 is built from 14 residues. CDR1 is LNHDA, CDR2 SQIVND, per germline (reference sequence). The CDR3 reads CASSHRVPNQPQHF. The sequenced CDR3 bases are TGTGCCAGTAGTCACAGGGTCCCAAATCAGCCC.

Comments on this clone: The read ends 3 residues shy of where the CDR3 ends; the end is completed using the germline J gene. The chain joins TRBV5-6 to TRBJ2-2; D may match TRBD1 or TRBD2 (5 bases each). This CDR3 spans 15 amino acids. V lost 0 bases, J lost 2 bases, and 8 bases lay in between. Germline V lookup: CDR1 SGHDT, CDR2 YYEEEE. CDR3 bases read: TGTGCCAGCAGCTTGGCGAGGGGAAACACCGGGGAG. Translated: CASSLARGNTGE. The CDR3 reads in full as CASSLARGNTGELFF. The full variable domain, in which reference TRBV5-6 and TRBJ2-2 provide the parts outside the CDR3, is DAGVTQSPTHLIKTRGQQVTLRCSPKSGHDTVSWYQQALGQGPQFIFQYYEEEERQRGNFPDRFSGHQFPNYSSELNVNALLLGDSALYLCASSLARGNTGELFFGEGSRLTVL.

Concerning this clone itself: With the read ending 3 residues before the CDR3 end, the germline J gene is used to fill in that end. V usage is TRBV5-6 and J usage is TRBJ1-2; TRBD1 might be the D (5 bases). Germline V gene lookup returns CDR1 SGHDT and CDR2 YYEEEE. The CDR3 is 13 residues long. CDR3 residues: CASSFYAEGGYTF. Incomplete CDR3 DNA: TGTGCCAGCAGCTTCTATGCTGAGGGGGGC.

Notes on this clone: The CDR3 end is not reached by the read, which stops 3 residues before it; the germline J gene fills it in. J is TRBJ2-1 and V is TRBV5-6; 8 nucleotides match TRBD2. With 4 bases clipped from V and 6 bases from J, the junction kept 9 bases outside the gene matches. This CDR3 comprises 15 residues. Looked up from germline, CDR1 is SGHDT and CDR2 is YYEEEE. CDR3 region: CASSTGLALGNEQFF. The covered CDR3 bases are TGTGCCAGCAGCACCGGACTAGCACTAGGCAATGAG.

In the case of this clone: Read coverage stops 3 residues before the CDR3 terminus; the germline J gene supplies the remainder. The chain couples TRBV6-2 or TRBV6-3 to TRBJ1-1; D is ambiguous. The germline CDR1 and CDR2 sequences are MNHEY and SVGEGT. The V end lost 5 bases, the J end lost 1 base, and 17 bases lay between the germline ends. There are 16 residues in the CDR3. Here the CDR3 reads CASSLILTVKNTEAFF. The sequenced part of the CDR3 DNA is TGTGCCAGCAGTCTGATCCTCACGGTTAAGAACACTGAA.

To note about this clone: The CDR3 end is not reached by the read, which stops 3 residues before it; the germline J gene fills it in. The V and J genes are TRBV19 and TRBJ2-1; 7 nucleotides line up with TRBD2. The CDR3 is 15 amino acids. Per germline, CDR1 LNHDA and CDR2 SQIVND (reference sequence). V lost 3 bases, J lost 2 bases, and 4 bases stayed unmatched. The CDR3 bases that were read are TGTGCCAGTAGTATGGGCGGGAGTGCCTACAATGAG. The encoded protein is CASSMGGSAYNE. The complete CDR3 reads CASSMGGSAYNEQFF.

Comments on this clone: The CDR3 extends 3 residues past the end of the read, so its final part is completed from the germline J gene. V and J are TRBV19 and TRBJ2-1, with 11 bases that match TRBD2. Per germline, CDR1 LNHDA and CDR2 SQIVND (reference sequence). The trim removed 5 bases at V and 4 bases at J, leaving 13 bases unmatched. The length of the CDR3 is 18 residues. The CDR3 spells CASSPNKRGLAVYNEQFF. Partial CDR3 DNA: TGTGCCAGTAGTCCTAATAAGAGGGGACTAGCGGTATACAATGAG. The variable domain in full, completed from reference TRBV19 and TRBJ2-1, reads DGGITQSPKYLFRKEGQNVTLSCEQNLNHDAMYWYRQDPGQGLRLIYYSQIVNDFQKGDIAEGYSVSREKKESFPLTVTSAQKNPTAFYLCASSPNKRGLAVYNEQFFGPGTRLTVL.

CDR3 residues: CASSPDYNRVDEQFF. Partial CDR3 DNA: TGTGCCAGCAGCCCAGACTATAACAGGGTCGATGAG. J is TRBJ2-1 and V is TRBV7-6; D may be TRBD1 (6 bases). The read is 3 residues too short to cover the CDR3 end, so that end is filled in from the germline J gene. The CDR3 loop spans 15 amino acids. V was pared by 5 bases and J by 8 bases, with 19 bases between. The V gene's germline CDR1 is SGHVS and CDR2 FNYEAQ.